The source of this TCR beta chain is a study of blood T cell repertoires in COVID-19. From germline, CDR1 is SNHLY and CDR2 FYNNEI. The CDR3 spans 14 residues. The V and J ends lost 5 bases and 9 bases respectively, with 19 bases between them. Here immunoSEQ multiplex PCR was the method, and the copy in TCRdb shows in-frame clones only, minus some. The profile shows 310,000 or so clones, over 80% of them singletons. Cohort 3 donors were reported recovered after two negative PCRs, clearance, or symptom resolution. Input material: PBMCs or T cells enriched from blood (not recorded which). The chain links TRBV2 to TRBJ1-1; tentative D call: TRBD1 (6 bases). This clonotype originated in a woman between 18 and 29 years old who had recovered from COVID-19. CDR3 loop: CASSQGQRVPQAFF. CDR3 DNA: TGTGCCAGCAGTCAAGGACAGCGGGTACCCCAAGCTTTCTTT.